This T cell receptor (beta chain) comes out of a study of T cell changes during pregnancy in multiple sclerosis. The CDR3 contains 12 residues. Germline CDR1 reads MDHEN; CDR2 reads SYDVKM. V gave up 8 bases and J gave up 6 bases, with 12 bases separating them. The protocol was immunoSEQ multiplex PCR, while the TCRdb copy is restricted to in-frame clones and leaves out a portion. Altogether fewer than 140,000 clones are present, 75% to 95% being singletons, with the ten largest covering roughly 1.6%. The V gene is TRBV28, the J gene TRBJ2-3; weak D call: TRBD1 (5 bases). Sequenced here: peripheral blood, sampled before pregnancy. This receptor was obtained from a female donor with multiple sclerosis, enrolled in a pregnancy study. The CDR3 bases are TGTGCCAGCCAATGGGGCAGTGATACGCAGTATTTT. Translating gives CASQWGSDTQYF.